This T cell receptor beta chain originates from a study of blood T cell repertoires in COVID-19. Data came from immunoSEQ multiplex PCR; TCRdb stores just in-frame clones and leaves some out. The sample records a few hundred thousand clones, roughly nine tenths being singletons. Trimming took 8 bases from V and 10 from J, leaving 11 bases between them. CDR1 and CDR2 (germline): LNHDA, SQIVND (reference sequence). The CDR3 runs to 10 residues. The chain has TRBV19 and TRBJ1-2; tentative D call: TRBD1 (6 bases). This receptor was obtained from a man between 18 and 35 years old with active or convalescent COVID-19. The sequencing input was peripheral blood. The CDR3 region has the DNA TGTGCCAGTGGATACAGGGACTACACCTTC. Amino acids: CASGYRDYTF.